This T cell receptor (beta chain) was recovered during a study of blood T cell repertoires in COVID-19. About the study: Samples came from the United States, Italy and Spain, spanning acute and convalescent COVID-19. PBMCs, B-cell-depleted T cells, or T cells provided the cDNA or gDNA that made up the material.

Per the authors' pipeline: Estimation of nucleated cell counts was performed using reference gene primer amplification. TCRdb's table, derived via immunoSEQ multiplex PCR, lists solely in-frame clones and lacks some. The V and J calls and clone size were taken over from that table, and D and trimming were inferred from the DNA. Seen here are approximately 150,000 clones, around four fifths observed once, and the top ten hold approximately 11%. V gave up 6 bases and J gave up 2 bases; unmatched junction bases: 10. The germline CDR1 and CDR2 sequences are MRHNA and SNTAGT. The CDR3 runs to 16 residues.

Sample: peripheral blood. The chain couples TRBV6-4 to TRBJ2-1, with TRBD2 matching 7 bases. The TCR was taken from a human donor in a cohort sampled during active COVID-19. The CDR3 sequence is CASSPSGRGPYNEQFF. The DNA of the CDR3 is TGTGCCAGCAGCCCCTCGGGGAGGGGACCCTACAATGAGCAGTTCTTC.